One sample yielded the 21 T cell receptor beta chains listed below, sequenced in a study of cytomegalovirus exposure and HLA in healthy donors. The study ran its PCR with 60 Vbeta and 13 Jbeta primers. Clones were sequenced by immunoSEQ multiplex PCR, and TCRdb holds only the in-frame ones, with some missing. The profile shows just over 150,000 clones, approximately 78% of them singletons. Sequenced material: PBMCs. Every receptor here comes from a woman aged 40 to 50 in good health and CMV-seronegative.

V usage is TRBV19 and J usage is TRBJ2-3, with D possibly being TRBD2 (7 bases). Germline V gives CDR1 LNHDA, CDR2 SQIVND (reference sequence). The CDR3 is 16 residues long. V was trimmed by 11 bases and J by 3 bases, leaving 24 bases between them. In nucleotides, the CDR3 is TGTGCCTCCCGAAGTCCGCGGGGAGGGGGAACAGATACGCAGTATTTT. Translating gives CASRSPRGGGTDTQYF.

In its sample, this clone was seen once. V usage is TRBV14 and J usage is TRBJ2-3; TRBD2 might be the D (5 bases). CDR1 and CDR2 from the germline V gene are SGHDN and FVKESK. Trimming took off 4 bases at V and 4 bases at J, with 9 bases between the two ends. The CDR3 has 13 residues. CDR3: CASSLRGADTQYF. CDR3 coding DNA: TGTGCCAGCAGCCTACGGGGTGCAGATACGCAGTATTTT.

This clone was seen only a few times. The chain recombines TRBV28 with TRBJ1-1, with D unresolved. Trimming shortened V by 3 bases and J by 1 base, and 9 bases separated the two germline ends. This CDR3 has 14 residues. The germline gives CDR1 MDHEN, CDR2 SYDVKM. CDR3 nucleotide sequence: TGTGCCAGCAGTTTGGACGGGGAGAACACTGAAGCTTTCTTT. Translation: CASSLDGENTEAFF.

The chain carries TRBV15 and TRBJ2-3; D is perhaps TRBD1 (6 bases). Germline V gene data show CDR1 as LNHNV and CDR2 as YYDKDF (reference sequence). V was pared by 9 bases and J by 0 bases, with 10 bases between. This CDR3 contains 13 residues. Here the CDR3 DNA reads TGTGCCACGGGGGCCCCTAGCACAGATACGCAGTATTTT. It yields the protein CATGAPSTDTQYF.

The chain is built from TRBV11-2 and TRBJ2-5; possible D gene TRBD2, 6 bases. The CDR3 has 15 residues. V was clipped by 4 bases and J by 4 bases, with 16 bases between them. Per germline, CDR1 SGHAT and CDR2 FQNNGV. DNA of the CDR3: TGTGCCAGCAGCTCCCGGACCGCGGGGACAGAGACCCAGTACTTC. Its translation is CASSSRTAGTETQYF.

The chain recombines TRBV5-4 with TRBJ2-1; 9 positions match TRBD1. The germline V gene encodes CDR1 SGHNT and CDR2 YYREEE (reference sequence). The ends lost 5 bases at V and 14 bases at J; junction bases unmatched: 14. The CDR3 is 14 residues long. The CDR3: CASRPSPGTGHKFF. For the CDR3, the DNA is TGTGCCAGCAGACCATCACCCGGGACAGGGCATAAGTTCTTC.

The V and J genes are TRBV11-2 and TRBJ2-1; TRBD2 matches at 11 bases. Germline loops: CDR1 SGHAT, CDR2 FQNNGV. CDR3 length: 19 residues. The J segment lost 5 bases and the V segment lost 1 base, leaving 13 bases of the junction unmatched. The CDR3 is CASSLVRSLAGGKHNEQFF. The CDR3 nucleotides are TGTGCCAGCAGCTTAGTCCGTTCCTTAGCGGGGGGGAAACACAATGAGCAGTTCTTC.

The rearrangement links TRBV2 to TRBJ1-5; D call uncertain. The CDR3 is 13 residues long. The germline V gene has CDR1 SNHLY and CDR2 FYNNEI. The V end lost 0 bases, the J end lost 9 bases, and 9 bases lay between the germline ends. The CDR3 loop is CASSEAYGVPQHF. The CDR3 nucleotides read TGTGCCAGCAGTGAAGCTTACGGGGTGCCCCAGCATTTT.

The chain joins TRBV11-2 to TRBJ1-6, with a possible D match to TRBD1 (5 bases). Trimming stripped 4 bases from V and 14 bases from J, with 18 bases between. This CDR3 spans 14 amino acids. The germline gives CDR1 SGHAT, CDR2 FQNNGV. In nucleotides, the CDR3 is TGTGCCAGCAGCTCCCCGCGCGTGGGGCCCTCCCTCCACTTT. Its translation: CASSSPRVGPSLHF.

The genes are TRBV6-5 and TRBJ1-1; 10 bases agree with TRBD1. Unmatched junction bases numbered 5, after V lost 6 bases and J lost 4 bases. This CDR3 has 14 residues. Germline V gene sequence: CDR1 MNHEY, CDR2 SVGAGI. The CDR3 sequence is CASRWDRGFTEAFF. For the CDR3, the DNA is TGTGCCAGCAGGTGGGACAGGGGATTCACTGAAGCTTTCTTT.

The gene calls are TRBV5-1 and TRBJ1-1; D perhaps matches TRBD1 (6 bases). The germline CDR1 and CDR2 sequences are SGHRS and YFSETQ. This CDR3 region has 14 residues. Deletions cut 4 bases from V and 4 bases from J, with 14 bases between. The CDR3 spells CASSPTGGLTEAFF. In nucleotides, the CDR3 is TGCGCCAGCAGCCCGACAGGTGGACTCACTGAAGCTTTCTTT.

This rearrangement joins TRBV4-1 to TRBJ2-5; 9 nucleotides align to TRBD1. Per the germline V gene, CDR1 is MGHRA and CDR2 is YSYEKL. CDR3 length: 15 residues. J was trimmed by 4 bases and V by 5 bases; bases with no gene match: 8. CDR3 DNA: TGCGCCAGCAGCTCGAGACAGGGGGTCCCAGAGACCCAGTACTTC. Protein sequence: CASSSRQGVPETQYF.

This clone has just one count. The CDR3 nucleotides read TGTGCCAGCAAGGAACAGGGGCGCGGCTCGAATTCACCCCTCCACTTT. This encodes CASKEQGRGSNSPLHF. This rearrangement joins TRBV25-1 to TRBJ1-6; 7 bases are shared with TRBD1. The V segment lost 7 bases and the J segment 7 bases; nucleotides outside the gene matches: 13. Germline CDR1 MGHDK, CDR2 SYGVNS. The CDR3 runs to 16 residues.

The V gene is TRBV20-1, the J gene TRBJ2-5; 7 bases match TRBD2. Germline CDR1 and CDR2: DFQATT and SNEGSKA (reference sequence). The CDR3 is 11 amino acids. Trimming cost V 5 bases and J 6 bases; bases outside gene matches: 3. CDR3 amino acids: CSAGLVQTQYF. The CDR3 DNA reads TGCAGTGCTGGACTAGTACAGACCCAGTACTTC.

The chain couples TRBV10-3 to TRBJ2-7; no clear D gene. V was clipped by 2 bases and J by 0 bases, with 5 bases between them. CDR3 size: 13 residues. From germline, CDR1 is ENHRY and CDR2 SYGVKD. CDR3 region: CAISEGLSYEQYF. The CDR3 coding sequence is TGTGCCATCAGTGAGGGCCTCTCCTACGAGCAGTACTTC.

The CDR3, as DNA: TGTGCCAGCAGTGAAGGAGCCCGCGGGACTAGCGGGGCCCCTTTGGGGAATGAGCAGTTCTTC. Its translation is CASSEGARGTSGAPLGNEQFF. The gene calls are TRBV2 and TRBJ2-1, with 13 bases matching TRBD2. Germline V gene data show CDR1 as SNHLY and CDR2 as FYNNEI. This CDR3 contains 21 residues. V dropped 1 base and J dropped 7; count of bases not matched to a gene: 19.

This sequence joins TRBV2 and TRBJ2-7; TRBD1 aligns across 10 bases. Trimming cost V 8 bases and J 5 bases; bases outside gene matches: 9. Germline V CDR1 and CDR2: SNHLY, FYNNEI. The CDR3 contains 14 residues. CDR3 sequence (DNA): TGTGCCAGCGGGGCCAGGGACAGGGGTGACGAGCAGTACTTC. This gives the protein CASGARDRGDEQYF.

This clone has just a few counts. This chain joins TRBV5-1 and TRBJ2-3; 10 nucleotides align to TRBD2. CDR3 length equals 18 residues. The junction had 19 bases not matched to a gene; V was cut back by 6 bases and J by 6 bases. Germline values: CDR1 SGHRS, CDR2 YFSETQ. The CDR3 spells CASNPETTAGGPPDTQYF. The CDR3 DNA sequence: TGCGCCAGCAACCCCGAAACGACAGCGGGGGGGCCTCCGGATACGCAGTATTTT.

This chain uses TRBV25-1 with TRBJ2-2; D not resolved. The CDR3 is made up of 13 amino acids. The germline CDR1 and CDR2 sequences are MGHDK and SYGVNS. The V end lost 4 bases, the J end lost 6 bases, and 9 bases lay between the germline ends. CDR3 sequence (DNA): TGTGCCAGCAGTGCTTATGCGTCCGGGGAGCTGTTTTTT. It specifies CASSAYASGELFF.

This chain joins TRBV2 and TRBJ1-2; tentative D call: TRBD1 (5 bases). V was shortened by 3 bases and J by 8 bases, with 13 bases between the two germline ends. The CDR3 is 13 amino acids. The germline CDR1 and CDR2 sequences are SNHLY and FYNNEI. The DNA for the CDR3 is TGTGCCAGCAGTGAGCAACAGGCTGGGGGCTACACCTTC. The encoded protein is CASSEQQAGGYTF. The complete variable domain, with remaining parts taken from reference TRBV2 and TRBJ1-2, reads EPEVTQTPSHQVTQMGQEVILRCVPISNHLYFYWYRQILGQKVEFLVSFYNNEISEKSEIFDDQFSVERPDGSNFTLKIRSTKLEDSAMYFCASSEQQAGGYTFGSGTRLTVV.

J is TRBJ1-2 and V is TRBV28, with 7 bases lining up with TRBD1. This CDR3 region has 15 residues. Germline lookup yields CDR1 MDHEN and CDR2 SYDVKM. J gave up 4 bases and V 6 bases, and 11 bases lay outside the gene matches. CDR3 nucleotides: TGTGCCAGCAGCCAAGGGGGGACAGTACTCTATGGCTACACCTTC. Its protein product is CASSQGGTVLYGYTF.